This is a list of T cell receptor beta chains from one sample in a study of vaccination effects on CD4 cells after COVID-19. Their antigens are not known. Only in-frame clones appear in the TCRdb table, and some are missing; sequencing was by immunoSEQ multiplex PCR. The table shows 50,000 to 75,000 clones, with approximately 80% occurring only once. This specimen consisted of CD4+ T cells from PBMCs cultured without peptide, obtained before COVID-19 vaccination. These receptors came from a human donor who received a COVID-19 vaccine. CDR3s include the opening cysteine and the closing phenylalanine or tryptophan. Each record gives: V gene, D gene, J gene, clone size, CDR3 protein, CDR3 DNA. A D gene is named only where the DNA matches it firmly. Size is stated for part of the rows, as once, few or many counts, or as a class when the clone is expanded.

TRBV10-2,NA,TRBJ1-4,NA,CASSESGATNEKLFF,TGCGCCAGCAGTGAGTCAGGAGCAACTAATGAAAAACTGTTTTTT
TRBV9,NA,TRBJ2-5,NA,CASSVGGQGVSQETQYF,TGTGCCAGCAGCGTAGGTGGTCAGGGAGTAAGCCAAGAGACCCAGTACTTC
TRBV7-9,NA,TRBJ2-3,NA,CASSIGGAGDDTQYF,TGTGCCAGCAGCATCGGGGGCGCCGGAGACGATACGCAGTATTTT
TRBV9,TRBD2,TRBJ2-5,NA,CASSVGLSGGRPETQYF,TGTGCCAGCAGCGTAGGCCTTTCGGGGGGGCGACCCGAGACCCAGTACTTC
TRBV6-4,NA,TRBJ1-1,NA,CASSDRGGLEAFF,TGTGCCAGCAGTGACAGGGGCGGTCTCGAAGCTTTCTTT
TRBV5-8,NA,TRBJ2-3,NA,CASPTLPGKYLTDTQYF,TGTGCCAGCCCCACTCTCCCAGGGAAATACCTTACAGATACGCAGTATTTT
TRBV11-2,NA,TRBJ2-2,NA,CASSLYTFGTNTGELFF,TGTGCCAGCAGCTTATACACATTCGGGACCAACACCGGGGAGCTGTTTTTT
TRBV18,NA,TRBJ1-1,NA,CASSADSGGTEAFF,TGTGCCAGCTCAGCGGACAGTGGGGGGACTGAAGCTTTCTTT
TRBV24-1,TRBD2,TRBJ2-1,once,CATSDSVPSGGLYNEQFF,TGTGCCACCAGTGATTCCGTTCCCAGCGGGGGGTTATACAATGAGCAGTTCTTC
TRBV27,TRBD1,TRBJ2-5,NA,CASRLRQGGYQETQYF,TGTGCCAGCAGACTCCGACAGGGTGGGTACCAAGAGACCCAGTACTTC
TRBV2,NA,TRBJ1-4,NA,CASIPWATNEKLFF,TGTGCCAGCATACCGTGGGCAACTAATGAAAAACTGTTTTTT
TRBV4-1,TRBD2,TRBJ2-4,NA,CASSQKGVAGGLLTLQYF,TGCGCCAGCAGCCAAAAGGGAGTAGCGGGGGGACTCTTAACGCTTCAGTACTTC
TRBV9,TRBD1,TRBJ2-6,NA,CASSGWTGGVPGANVLTF,TGTGCCAGCAGCGGATGGACAGGGGGCGTGCCTGGGGCCAACGTCCTGACTTTC
TRBV5-4,TRBD1,TRBJ2-1,NA,CASSSPPGQGMYEQFF,TGTGCCAGCAGCTCCCCCCCGGGACAGGGGATGTATGAGCAGTTCTTC
TRBV19,NA,TRBJ2-5,NA,CASRTGNQETQYF,TGTGCCAGTAGGACGGGCAATCAAGAGACCCAGTACTTC
TRBV5-8,NA,TRBJ1-5,NA,CASRDGWAGVQPQHF,TGTGCCAGCAGGGATGGTTGGGCAGGGGTTCAGCCCCAGCATTTT
TRBV7-8,NA,TRBJ1-2,NA,CASSPQGSNYGYTF,TGTGCCAGCAGCCCGCAAGGCAGTAACTATGGCTACACCTTC
TRBV10-2,NA,TRBJ2-3,NA,CASSVIADTQYF,TGCGCCAGCAGTGTAATAGCGGATACGCAGTATTTT
TRBV5-4,NA,TRBJ1-2,few,CASSLGAQNYGYTF,TGTGCCAGCAGCCTCGGAGCCCAAAACTATGGCTACACCTTC
TRBV28,TRBD1,TRBJ1-2,few,CASRGLGTGNYGYTF,TGTGCCAGCAGGGGCCTCGGGACAGGGAACTATGGCTACACCTTC
TRBV6-6,TRBD1,TRBJ2-3,NA,CASRGGQGALNTQYF,TGTGCCAGCAGAGGAGGACAGGGGGCACTTAATACGCAGTATTTT
TRBV18,NA,TRBJ2-1,NA,CASSQGKDEQFF,TGTGCCAGCTCACAGGGGAAAGATGAGCAGTTCTTC
TRBV18,NA,TRBJ1-3,NA,CASSLDRGNTIYF,TGTGCCAGCTCACTCGACAGGGGAAACACCATATATTTT
TRBV11-2,TRBD2,TRBJ2-5,NA,CASSRGGRETQYF,TGTGCCAGCAGCCGGGGGGGCAGGGAGACCCAGTACTTC